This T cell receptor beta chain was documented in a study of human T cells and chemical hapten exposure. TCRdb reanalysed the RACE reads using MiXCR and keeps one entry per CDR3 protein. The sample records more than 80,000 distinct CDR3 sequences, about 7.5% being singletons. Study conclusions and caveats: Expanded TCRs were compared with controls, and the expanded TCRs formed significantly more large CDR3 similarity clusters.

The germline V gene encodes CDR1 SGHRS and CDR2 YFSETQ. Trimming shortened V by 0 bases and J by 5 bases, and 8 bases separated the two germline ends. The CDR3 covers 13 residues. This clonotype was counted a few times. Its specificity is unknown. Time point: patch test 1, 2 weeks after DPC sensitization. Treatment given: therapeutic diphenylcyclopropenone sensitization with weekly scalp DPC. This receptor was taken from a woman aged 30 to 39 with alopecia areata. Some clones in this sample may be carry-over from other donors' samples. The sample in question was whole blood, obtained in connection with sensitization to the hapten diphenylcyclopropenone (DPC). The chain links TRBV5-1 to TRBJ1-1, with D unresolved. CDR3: CASSLAEITEAFF. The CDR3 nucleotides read TGCGCCAGCAGCTTGGCTGAGATTACTGAAGCTTTCTTT.